The T cell receptor beta chain under discussion was sequenced for a study of blood T cell repertoires in COVID-19 (dated by TCRdb to 2020 to 2021). Regarding the research as a whole: Samples covering the acute and convalescent phases of COVID-19 were provided by collaborators in the United States, Italy and Spain. Samples were obtained from the ongoing ImmuneRACE study (first 160 participants) and from 1,000 to 1,500 subjects provided by 6 global collaborators. The repertoires were released in a freely available public database intended as a resource for research on the immune response to SARS-CoV-2. Where available, HLA class I and class II types were taken from metadata supplied by the sample provider and were not determined by assay-based typing. Nearly every sample came with metadata listing a de-identified subject ID, COVID-19 status, age in years and sex. Deeply sampled blood TCRbeta repertoires from subjects exposed to, actively infected with, or recovered from COVID-19 were included in the dataset. The prospective study material was composed of cDNA or gDNA derived from T cells, B-cell-depleted T cells, or PBMCs. Results the study describes overall, beyond this receptor: Clinical and demographic metadata were provided uncurated, with the amount varying by source and participant.

According to the germline V gene, CDR1 reads SGHDT and CDR2 reads YYEEEE. The CDR3, cysteine through phenylalanine, is 13 amino acids long. Only CDR3 DNA remains: 39 bases, in frame from the first base. The junction carries 7 bases between V and J, which are trimmed by 2 bases and 4 bases respectively. The collaborating institutions used their own protocols to collect whole blood in K2EDTA tubes. Collaborator samples were shipped for TCRbeta analysis as frozen whole blood, isolated PBMCs, or DNA extracted from either sample type. TCRbeta CDR3 regions were amplified from genomic DNA by means of the immunoSEQ Assay, a bias-controlled multiplex PCR. The authors' pipeline ran thus. The number of nucleated cells in each sample was estimated from the amplification of reference gene primers within the assay. To quantify the absolute abundance of each unique TCRbeta CDR3 rearrangement, sequence reads were collapsed and filtered. Productive Simpson clonality was computed per sample as the square root of Simpson's diversity index over productive rearrangements. The table was pulled from immuneACCESS by TCRdb, which kept in-frame rearrangements only. Such tables lose some clones; where checked, under half of the loss comes from unresolved V genes, and the rest has no known cause. V and J calls and clone size follow that table, whereas D and trimming were derived from the DNA. The sample contains fewer than 200,000 clones, 83% of them found a single time. The biggest ten clones account for approximately 2% of the sample.

Comments on this clone: What this receptor recognizes is not known. No per-base quality is available; no much larger clone lies one base away.

Sample: peripheral blood. The rearranged chain carries TRBV5-6 and TRBJ1-3; the D segment cannot be called with confidence. This receptor was obtained from a woman of 80 years or more with acute or convalescent COVID-19. The CDR3 reads CASSFFGGNTIYF. The nucleotide sequence reads TGTGCCAGCAGCTTTTTTGGCGGAAACACCATATATTTT.